These 32 T cell receptor beta chains were sequenced from one sample in a study of T cells in Graves' hyperthyroidism and ophthalmopathy. Template material for amplifying TCR beta CDR3 regions consisted of RNA transcripts. A first-round RT-PCR of the TCR CDR3 used the HTBI primer set. TCRdb passed the multiplex PCR reads through MiXCR, listing each CDR3 protein once. Among a few hundred thousand distinct CDR3 sequences listed, about 16% were seen once. Sequencing used blood. The source of these receptors is a woman aged 60 to 75 with Graves' ophthalmopathy.

V usage is TRBV20-1 and J usage is TRBJ2-1, with 7 bases identical to TRBD1. With 3 bases clipped from V and 2 bases from J, the junction kept 10 bases outside the gene matches. Germline lookup yields CDR1 DFQATT and CDR2 SNEGSKA (reference sequence). The CDR3 covers 16 residues. CDR3 nucleotides: TGCAGTGCTAGTCCCGGACAGGCGGGTCCCTACAATGAGCAGTTCTTC. It specifies CSASPGQAGPYNEQFF.

There are a few counts of this clonotype. The chain carries TRBV5-8 and TRBJ1-1; the D gene is possibly TRBD1 (5 bases). Germline V gene sequence: CDR1 SGHTS, CDR2 YDEGEE. This CDR3 region has 16 residues. Trimming removed 1 base from V and 1 base from J, with 14 bases in between. Written as DNA, the CDR3 is TGTGCCAGCAGCTTGAGGCAGGGTGGAGAGAACACTGAAGCTTTCTTT. This sequence encodes CASSLRQGGENTEAFF.

This clonotype was detected a few times. The chain joins TRBV12-3 or TRBV12-4 to TRBJ1-1; no firm D call. CDR3 length equals 11 residues. Trimming took off 6 bases at V and 8 bases at J, with 10 bases between the two ends. CDR3 in amino acids: CASSSAAEAFF. The CDR3 nucleotides read TGTGCCAGCAGCTCCGCCGCGGAAGCTTTCTTT.

This clonotype was recorded many times. This sequence joins TRBV7-3 and TRBJ2-1; 8 bases are a match to TRBD1. Trimming took 5 bases from V and 9 from J; bases not matched to a gene: 6. This CDR3 is 13 amino acids long. Germline V CDR1 and CDR2: SGHTA, FQGTGA. CDR3 region: CASSPTGEGEQFF. CDR3 coding DNA: TGTGCCAGCAGCCCGACAGGGGAAGGTGAGCAGTTCTTC.

This clonotype appeared a few times. The rearrangement joins TRBV6-5 to TRBJ2-1; 7 nucleotides agree with TRBD2. This CDR3 comprises 18 residues. Germline V lookup: CDR1 MNHEY, CDR2 SVGAGI. V gave up 2 bases and J gave up 4 bases; unmatched junction bases: 14. The CDR3 bases are TGTGCCAGCAGTTACCCGTCGGGATGGGAGGGCCGTTACAATGAGCAGTTCTTC. Its protein product is CASSYPSGWEGRYNEQFF.

The V and J genes are TRBV4-2 and TRBJ2-7; D may correspond to TRBD1 or TRBD2 (7 bases each). Germline CDR1 and CDR2: LGHNA and YNFKEQ. The V and J ends lost 10 bases and 6 bases respectively, with 19 bases between them. The CDR3 is 13 amino acids. CDR3 residues: CATALDREGEQYF. In DNA, the CDR3 is TGTGCCACCGCCCTTGACAGGGAGGGCGAGCAGTACTTC.

This clonotype was observed a single time. This chain connects TRBV5-4 to TRBJ1-2; TRBD1 matches 10 bases. The CDR3 consists of 17 residues. Germline CDR1 reads SGHNT; CDR2 reads YYREEE (reference sequence). V shed 4 bases, J shed 4 bases, and the junction held 13 bases outside the gene matches. The CDR3 loop is CASSQNHGGQGSYGYTF. Here the CDR3 DNA reads TGTGCCAGCAGCCAGAACCATGGGGGACAGGGGAGCTATGGCTACACCTTC.

This clonotype came up a few times. The chain recombines TRBV9 with TRBJ1-5; the D is unclear. Looked up from germline, CDR1 is SGDLS and CDR2 is YYNGEE. CDR3 length: 16 residues. Trimming cost V 3 bases and J 0 bases, with 13 bases left between them. The CDR3 nucleotides read TGTGCCAGCAGCGCAGGTGGCCCCAATAGCAATCAGCCCCAGCATTTT. The encoded protein is CASSAGGPNSNQPQHF.

A few counts support this clonotype. The chain recombines TRBV10-2 with TRBJ2-7; 10 positions agree with TRBD2. After removal of 6 bases from V and 4 bases from J, the junction contained 9 bases not matched to a gene. Germline assignment: CDR1 WSHSY and CDR2 SAAADI. CDR3 length equals 15 residues. CDR3 DNA: TGCGCCAGCAGAGACGACGGGACTAGCGCGTACGAGCAGTACTTC. It encodes CASRDDGTSAYEQYF.

This clonotype showed up many times. Germline and junction disagree at one end, which may indicate a read error. This chain joins TRBV11-2 and TRBJ2-6, with D perhaps matching TRBD1 or TRBD2 (5 bases each). Germline V CDR1 and CDR2: SGHAT, FQNNGV. There are 12 residues in the CDR3. DNA for the CDR3: TGTGCCAGCAGTCAAAGGGACCTCGGCTTGGCTTTC. Its translation: CASSQRDLGLAF.

This clonotype was seen repeatedly, ten times or more. The V gene is TRBV3-1, the J gene TRBJ1-4, with D perhaps matching TRBD1 (6 bases). The V end lost 0 bases, the J end lost 10 bases, and 15 bases lay between the germline ends. The CDR3 spans 15 residues. Per germline, CDR1 LGHDT and CDR2 YNNKEL (reference sequence). This CDR3 reads CASSQEGGGGGKLFF. The CDR3, as DNA: TGTGCCAGCAGCCAAGAAGGGGGGGGAGGTGGAAAACTGTTTTTT.

This clonotype was counted many times. The J gene is TRBJ2-7, the V gene TRBV11-2; 7 positions match TRBD2. This CDR3 contains 14 residues. CDR1 is SGHAT and CDR2 is FQNNGV in the germline V gene. With 2 bases clipped from V and 6 bases from J, the junction kept 7 bases outside the gene matches. The CDR3 nucleotides read TGTGCCAGCAGCTTAATTGGACTAGGAAGCGAGCAGTACTTC. Its translation: CASSLIGLGSEQYF.

The rearrangement joins TRBV19 to TRBJ1-3; 10 nucleotides align to TRBD1. This CDR3 has 16 residues. Looked up from germline, CDR1 is LNHDA and CDR2 is SQIVND (reference sequence). The J segment lost 8 bases and the V segment lost 6 bases, leaving 13 bases of the junction unmatched. This CDR3 reads CASSPFRDRGIDTIYF. Written as DNA, the CDR3 is TGTGCCAGTAGCCCTTTCCGGGACAGGGGAATAGACACCATATATTTT.

The chain carries TRBV25-1 and TRBJ2-3; 8 positions match TRBD2. Unmatched junction bases numbered 9, after V lost 6 bases and J lost 7 bases. From germline, CDR1 is MGHDK and CDR2 SYGVNS. The CDR3 length is 14 residues. CDR3 DNA: TGTGCCAGCAGCCTCCCAGAGCGGGAGAATACGCAGTATTTT. This sequence encodes CASSLPERENTQYF. The whole variable domain, remainder taken from reference TRBV25-1 and TRBJ2-3, is EADIYQTPRYLVIGTGKKITLECSQTMGHDKMYWYQQDPGMELHLIHYSYGVNSTEKGDLSSESTVSRIRTEHFPLTLESARPSHTSQYLCASSLPERENTQYFGPGTRLTVL.

This clonotype was recorded many times. The J gene is TRBJ2-3, the V gene TRBV7-9, with D unresolved. CDR1 SEHNR and CDR2 FQNEAQ come from the germline V gene (reference sequence). Trimming removed 2 bases from V and 0 bases from J, with 9 bases in between. The CDR3 is 15 residues long. As DNA, the CDR3 is TGTGCCAGCAGCTTAAGCGTCAGAAGCACAGATACGCAGTATTTT. Protein: CASSLSVRSTDTQYF.

This clonotype was seen many times. The V and J genes are TRBV30 and TRBJ2-7, with D tentatively TRBD1 (6 bases). V was clipped by 1 base and J by 7 bases, with 17 bases between them. Germline lookup yields CDR1 GTSNPN and CDR2 SVGIG (reference sequence). This CDR3 has 14 residues. The CDR3 sequence is CAWSGGHGAWEQYF. The CDR3 DNA is TGTGCCTGGAGTGGGGGACACGGGGCTTGGGAGCAGTACTTC.

This clonotype was detected many times. J is TRBJ1-4 and V is TRBV18; tentative D call: TRBD1 (5 bases). V shed 2 bases and J shed 8 bases, with 9 bases lying between them. CDR1 and CDR2 from the germline V gene are KGHSH and LQKENI. The CDR3 contains 13 residues. CDR3 protein: CASSPGADEKLFF. CDR3 sequence (DNA): TGTGCCAGCTCACCAGGGGCGGACGAAAAACTGTTTTTT.

Ten or more counts support this clonotype. V is TRBV20-1 and J is TRBJ2-1, with 7 bases matching TRBD2. V dropped 7 bases and J dropped 0; count of bases not matched to a gene: 3. Per the germline V gene, CDR1 is DFQATT and CDR2 is SNEGSKA (reference sequence). The CDR3 is 13 residues long. The CDR3 region is CSGGGSSYNEQFF. CDR3 bases: TGCAGTGGGGGGGGGAGCTCCTACAATGAGCAGTTCTTC.

The chain recombines TRBV20-1 with TRBJ2-5; D not certain. The V end was cut by 1 base, the J end by 1 base, with 16 bases between. Germline V CDR1 and CDR2: DFQATT, SNEGSKA (reference sequence). The CDR3 has 16 amino acids. The CDR3 protein is CSARVPPPRAQETQYF. The CDR3, as DNA: TGCAGTGCTAGAGTACCCCCCCCACGGGCCCAAGAGACCCAGTACTTC.

In this sample, this clonotype turned up many times. The chain couples TRBV3-1 to TRBJ2-7; no firm D call. V lost 3 bases to trimming and J lost 2 bases, with 5 bases between them. Germline CDR1 reads LGHDT; CDR2 reads YNNKEL (reference sequence). The CDR3 runs to 12 residues. The chain's CDR3 is CASSHGPYEQYF. The CDR3 bases are TGTGCCAGCAGCCATGGTCCCTACGAGCAGTACTTC.

The chain joins TRBV9 to TRBJ2-1; D gene ambiguous. The CDR3 runs to 15 residues. V was pared by 3 bases and J by 2 bases, with 12 bases between. Germline assignment: CDR1 SGDLS and CDR2 YYNGEE. CDR3 region: CASSGRQAPYNEQFF. CDR3 DNA sequence: TGTGCCAGCAGCGGTCGCCAGGCTCCCTACAATGAGCAGTTCTTC.

There are a few counts of this clonotype. This chain links TRBV11-2 with TRBJ2-7, with D possibly TRBD2 on 6 matching bases. With 5 bases removed from V and 3 bases from J, the gap between germline ends came to 17 bases. The CDR3 has 15 residues. Germline V gives CDR1 SGHAT, CDR2 FQNNGV. The CDR3 bases are TGTGCCAGCAGCCCCGTTTGTGGAGGGAACTACGAGCAGTACTTC. Its translation is CASSPVCGGNYEQYF.

This clonotype was seen at least ten times. The CDR3 DNA reads as TGTGCCAGCAGTTTTTGGGGTCAGCCCCAGCATTTT. Translated, it gives CASSFWGQPQHF. The V gene is TRBV28, the J gene TRBJ1-5; D gene ambiguous. This CDR3 has 12 residues. With 3 bases removed from V and 6 bases from J, the gap between germline ends came to 6 bases. The germline gives CDR1 MDHEN, CDR2 SYDVKM.

The chain combines TRBV19 with TRBJ2-1; TRBD1 agrees at 7 bases. The CDR3 is made up of 13 amino acids. Germline-derived CDR1 and CDR2 are LNHDA and SQIVND (reference sequence). V was pared by 4 bases and J by 8 bases, with 5 bases of the junction left unmatched. The CDR3 sequence is CASSTGTDDEQFF. The DNA for the CDR3 is TGTGCCAGTAGTACTGGGACAGACGATGAGCAGTTCTTC.

There are many counts of this clonotype. CDR3 residues: CSAGGTSGTGEQYF. CDR3 DNA sequence: TGCAGTGCTGGTGGGACTAGCGGGACAGGCGAGCAGTACTTC. This chain joins TRBV20-1 and TRBJ2-7; 13 bases map to TRBD2. Germline lookup yields CDR1 DFQATT and CDR2 SNEGSKA (reference sequence). CDR3 length equals 14 residues. With V trimmed by 5 bases and J by 6 bases, 7 bases remained unmatched.

There are many counts of this clonotype. CDR3 in DNA: TGTGCCAGCAGTTTAGGCGTGAGCAATGAGCAGTTCTTC. Protein product: CASSLGVSNEQFF. The gene calls are TRBV6-1 and TRBJ2-1; no clear D gene. This CDR3 is built from 13 residues. CDR1 is MNHNS, CDR2 SASEGT, per germline. Trimming took off 5 bases at V and 6 bases at J, with 11 bases between the two ends.

This clonotype was recorded many times. This chain links TRBV20-1 with TRBJ2-7, with 12 bases fitting TRBD2. The J segment lost 3 bases and the V segment lost 5 bases, leaving 8 bases of the junction unmatched. The CDR3 spans 15 residues. Germline V gene lookup returns CDR1 DFQATT and CDR2 SNEGSKA (reference sequence). The CDR3 coding sequence is TGCAGTGCTGAGACTAGCGGGAGTCAAATCTACGAGCAGTACTTC. It codes for CSAETSGSQIYEQYF.

There are many counts of this clonotype. The chain has TRBV28 and TRBJ2-5, with a possible D match to TRBD1 (6 bases). This CDR3 comprises 16 residues. Trimming left V 6 bases short and J 0 bases short, with 17 bases between. Germline V gene sequence: CDR1 MDHEN, CDR2 SYDVKM. DNA of the CDR3: TGTGCCAGCAGGAGACAGGCGAATGCGTACCAAGAGACCCAGTACTTC. Amino acid sequence: CASRRQANAYQETQYF.

This clonotype was detected ten times or more. V is TRBV7-2 and J is TRBJ2-3; no reliable D call. Between the trimmed V and J ends, which lost 5 bases and 8 bases, there was a span of 11 bases. CDR3 length: 12 residues. Per germline, CDR1 SGHTA and CDR2 FQGNSA. CDR3 residues: CASSPGPGTQYF. CDR3 bases: TGTGCCAGCAGCCCGGGCCCCGGTACGCAGTATTTT.

In this sample, this clonotype turned up many times. The chain couples TRBV12-3 or TRBV12-4 to TRBJ2-7; 10 nucleotides line up with TRBD2. J was trimmed by 5 bases and V by 5 bases; bases with no gene match: 12. This CDR3 region has 16 residues. The CDR3 region is CASSPHSGTSVNEQYF. CDR3 nucleotides: TGTGCCAGCAGTCCTCACTCCGGGACTAGCGTCAACGAGCAGTACTTC.

Many counts were recorded for this clonotype. The V call is TRBV25-1, the J call TRBJ2-3; perhaps TRBD2 as D (5 bases). V was trimmed by 3 bases and J by 1 base, leaving 11 bases between them. The CDR3 covers 15 residues. Germline lookup yields CDR1 MGHDK and CDR2 SYGVNS. The CDR3 here is CASSDREPRTDTQYF. The CDR3, as DNA: TGTGCCAGCAGTGATAGGGAGCCGCGCACAGATACGCAGTATTTT.

This clonotype has ten or more counts. J is TRBJ2-7 and V is TRBV11-2; the match to TRBD1 covers 7 bases. V shed 1 base and J 5 bases; nucleotides not matched to a gene: 8. Germline loops: CDR1 SGHAT, CDR2 FQNNGV. This CDR3 is built from 15 residues. CDR3 bases: TGTGCCAGCAGCTTAGCGATCAGGGGGTGGAACGAGCAGTACTTC. Translated, it gives CASSLAIRGWNEQYF.